This T cell receptor beta chain was sequenced in a study of CD4 T cells in relation to SARS-CoV-2 and coronaviruses. Study background: Shared crossreactive spike epitopes were mapped to their HLA restriction.

With regard to this clone: Its antigen is currently unknown.

Trimming removed 1 base from V and 1 base from J, with 6 bases in between. CDR3 length: 14 residues. Germline V gives CDR1 SNHLY, CDR2 FYNNEI. Measured with immunoSEQ multiplex PCR; TCRdb has only the in-frame clones, and not every one. The profile shows about 36,000 clones, 77% of them singletons. This chain joins TRBV2 and TRBJ2-3; D unclear. The sequence was obtained from an adult with COVID-19. The sample was memory CD4+ T cells from PBMCs, cultured in vitro. This CDR3 reads CASSEGMGTDTQYF. The CDR3 nucleotides are TGTGCCAGCAGTGAAGGGATGGGCACAGATACGCAGTATTTT.